Shown below are 21 T cell receptor beta chains from a single sample sequenced in a study of Graves' ophthalmopathy and Graves' hyperthyroidism. RNA transcripts were the template, and TCR beta CDR3 regions were amplified from them. Investigators did first-round RT-PCR with HTBI primers, then second-round multiplex PCR. Each CDR3 protein gets one entry after TCRdb re-called the multiplex PCR reads with MiXCR. The profile covers about 1.1 million distinct CDR3 sequences, with less than 45% appearing a single time and over 8.5% taken by the ten largest. Sequencing was performed on peripheral blood or thyroid tissue (not recorded which). These receptors were obtained from an adult man with Graves' hyperthyroidism.

This clonotype was seen at least ten times. This rearrangement joins TRBV29-1 to TRBJ1-1; D is possibly TRBD1 (6 bases). V lost 4 bases to trimming and J lost 1 base, with 16 bases between them. This CDR3 is 15 amino acids long. The germline V gene has CDR1 SQVTM and CDR2 ANQGSEA. The CDR3 spells CSVAGQYSQNTEAFF. CDR3 DNA: TGCAGCGTTGCAGGACAGTACTCACAGAACACTGAAGCTTTCTTT.

As to this clonotype: The germline gene is not matched at one end of the junction; a read error may be the cause. The rearrangement joins TRBV13 to TRBJ1-3; D perhaps matches TRBD1 (5 bases). The CDR3 is made up of 16 amino acids. Germline CDR1 and CDR2: PRHDT and FYEKMQ (reference sequence). The CDR3 spells CTSSTRDDYSGNTIYF. As DNA, the CDR3 is TGTACCAGCAGCACCCGGGACGACTACTCTGGAAACACCATATATTTT.

This clonotype was recorded many times. This rearrangement joins TRBV15 to TRBJ1-5; D is undetermined. V lost 3 bases to trimming and J lost 7 bases, with 10 bases between them. In germline, CDR1 is LNHNV, CDR2 YYDKDF (reference sequence). CDR3 size: 13 residues. CDR3 bases: TGTGCCACCAGCAGCTCAGGAAGGCAGCCCCAGCATTTT. Encoded protein: CATSSSGRQPQHF.

This chain uses TRBV7-9 with TRBJ2-6; tentatively, D is TRBD1 (6 bases). There are 17 residues in the CDR3. Germline CDR1 is SEHNR and CDR2 is FQNEAQ (reference sequence). Between the trimmed V and J ends, which lost 7 bases and 2 bases, there was a span of 18 bases. The chain's CDR3 is CASTSGVNRAGANVLTF. DNA of the CDR3: TGTGCCAGCACCTCAGGGGTGAACAGGGCTGGGGCCAACGTCCTGACTTTC.

In this sample, this clonotype turned up many times. The chain has TRBV12-3 or TRBV12-4 and TRBJ1-2; D ambiguous. The germline V and J ends were trimmed by 3 bases and 4 bases, with 9 bases remaining between them. The CDR3 covers 13 residues. The DNA for the CDR3 is TGTGCCAGCAGTTTCTTGAGCGGCTATGGCTACACCTTC. It yields the protein CASSFLSGYGYTF.

The chain carries TRBV7-2 and TRBJ2-7; 7 bases line up with TRBD2. Trimming at V came to 5 bases and at J to 0 bases, leaving 7 bases not matched to a gene. CDR3 length: 15 amino acids. Germline loops: CDR1 SGHTA, CDR2 FQGNSA. CDR3 nucleotides: TGTGCCAGCAGCCCCCGGGGGGAGTCCTCCTACGAGCAGTACTTC. It is translated as CASSPRGESSYEQYF.

Comments on this clonotype: This sequence may be a read error, since a much larger clone differs from it by one base. CDR3 residues: CASSLVASGGETQYF. CDR3 nucleotide sequence: TGTGCCAGCAGTTTAGTGGCTAGCGGCGGAGAGACCCAGTACTTC. The chain joins TRBV6-2 or TRBV6-3 to TRBJ2-5, with 7 bases identical to TRBD2. The V gene's germline CDR1 is MNHEY and CDR2 SVGEGT. The CDR3 length is 15 residues. V shed 4 bases, J shed 4 bases, and the junction held 9 bases outside the gene matches.

This clonotype occurred many times. This chain joins TRBV15 and TRBJ2-7; 7 bases line up with TRBD2. CDR3 size: 17 residues. Losses at the gene ends were 8 bases for V and 3 bases for J; bases not matched to a gene: 19. The germline V gene encodes CDR1 LNHNV and CDR2 YYDKDF (reference sequence). As DNA, the CDR3 is TGTGCCACCGGGGAGGGAAGACGGCCCTTGGTCGTCTACGAGCAGTACTTC. It is translated as CATGEGRRPLVVYEQYF. Full variable domain (remainder filled in from reference TRBV15 and TRBJ2-7): DAMVIQNPRYQVTQFGKPVTLSCSQTLNHNVMYWYQQKSSQAPKLLFHYYDKDFNNEADTPDNFQSRRPNTSFCFLDIRSPGLGDTAMYLCATGEGRRPLVVYEQYFGPGTRLTVT.

The chain employs TRBV15 and TRBJ2-7, with D perhaps assigned TRBD1 or TRBD2 (5 bases each). The CDR3 is made up of 15 amino acids. V lost 1 base and J lost 7, with 17 bases in between. CDR1 is LNHNV and CDR2 is YYDKDF in the germline V gene (reference sequence). CDR3 sequence (DNA): TGTGCCACCAGCAGAGTGTCAGGGCTAGCCCAAGAGCAGTACTTC. Translation: CATSRVSGLAQEQYF.

This clonotype was counted between two and nine times. This rearrangement joins TRBV2 to TRBJ2-7; 9 positions match TRBD1. V trimming: 6 bases; J trimming: 5 bases; junction bases outside the gene matches: 11. CDR3 length equals 15 residues. Germline assignment: CDR1 SNHLY and CDR2 FYNNEI. The CDR3, as DNA: TGTGCCAGCAGCTTGGCCGGGGGACAGGGTCACGAGCAGTACTTC. Its protein is CASSLAGGQGHEQYF.

V and J are TRBV5-1 and TRBJ1-3; D is perhaps TRBD1 (6 bases). This CDR3 is 17 amino acids long. Trimming removed 4 bases at V and 0 bases at J, with 17 bases between. The germline CDR1 and CDR2 sequences are SGHRS and YFSETQ. CDR3 sequence (DNA): TGCGCCAGCAGCCCCTCCGGGGGGCGGACCTCTGGAAACACCATATATTTT. It is translated as CASSPSGGRTSGNTIYF.

Concerning this clonotype: A much bigger clone sits one base away, suggesting this may be a read error. V gene TRBV7-8 combines with J gene TRBJ1-4; 11 positions agree with TRBD1. V lost 5 bases to trimming and J lost 7 bases; unmatched junction nucleotides: 6. Looked up from germline, CDR1 is SGHVS and CDR2 is FQNEAQ. This CDR3 has 15 residues. The CDR3 DNA sequence: TGTGCCAGCAGCCTCAGGACAGGGGGCGGTGAAAAACTGTTTTTT. Translated, it gives CASSLRTGGGEKLFF.

The chain employs TRBV5-1 and TRBJ2-7; weak D call: TRBD2 (6 bases). There are 14 residues in the CDR3. V gave up 2 bases and J gave up 2 bases, with 11 bases separating them. Germline loops: CDR1 SGHRS, CDR2 YFSETQ. The CDR3 sequence: CASSFDGGTYEQYF. The CDR3 bases are TGCGCCAGCAGCTTTGATGGGGGGACCTACGAGCAGTACTTC.

This chain uses TRBV29-1 with TRBJ2-5; 13 bases are a match to TRBD2. V lost 6 bases, J lost 5 bases, and 12 bases stayed unmatched. Germline values: CDR1 SQVTM, CDR2 ANQGSEA. The CDR3 is made up of 16 amino acids. Here the CDR3 DNA reads TGCAGCGTCCCTGGGACTAGCGGGATGGGTAGGGAGACCCAGTACTTC. It codes for CSVPGTSGMGRETQYF.

In nucleotides, the CDR3 is TGCAGTGCTAGAATGCCGGGGGACCTTTCTAGCGAGCAGTACTTC. This encodes CSARMPGDLSSEQYF. The chain combines TRBV20-1 with TRBJ2-7; possibly TRBD2 for D (6 bases). In germline, CDR1 is DFQATT, CDR2 SNEGSKA (reference sequence). There are 15 residues in the CDR3. The V and J ends lost 2 bases and 6 bases respectively, with 20 bases between them.

In regard to this clonotype: Given a much more abundant clone one base away, this may be a read error. The chain carries TRBV10-3 and TRBJ2-2, with 9 bases lining up with TRBD2. The CDR3 is 17 amino acids. The germline V gene encodes CDR1 ENHRY and CDR2 SYGVKD. Germline trimming cut 4 bases from V and 1 base from J; bases unmatched to any gene: 7. The CDR3 reads CAISAASGAENTGELFF. In DNA, the CDR3 is TGTGCCATCAGTGCGGCTAGCGGGGCAGAGAACACCGGGGAGCTGTTTTTT.

The chain joins TRBV10-2 to TRBJ1-2, with unresolved D. Per the germline V gene, CDR1 is WSHSY and CDR2 is SAAADI. The V end lost 8 bases, the J end lost 8 bases, and 15 bases lay between the germline ends. The CDR3 has 12 amino acids. The CDR3: CASLAPPQGYTF. The CDR3 region has the DNA TGCGCCAGCTTAGCGCCCCCGCAGGGCTACACCTTC.

This chain uses TRBV28 with TRBJ1-1, with 7 bases lining up with TRBD1. Losses at the gene ends were 5 bases for V and 8 bases for J; bases not matched to a gene: 5. Germline V CDR1 and CDR2: MDHEN, SYDVKM. The CDR3 runs 12 residues. CDR3 amino acids: CASSPTDREAFF. CDR3 bases: TGTGCCAGCAGTCCAACGGACAGGGAAGCTTTCTTT.

In this sample, this clonotype turned up a few times. The CDR3 spells CASSASRDLLSLHF. DNA of the CDR3: TGCGCCAGCAGTGCCTCCCGGGACCTTCTGTCCCTCCACTTT. V and J are TRBV10-2 and TRBJ1-6; a possible D gene is TRBD1 (5 bases). The CDR3 covers 14 residues. Trimming cost V 4 bases and J 14 bases, with 18 bases left between them. Germline V CDR1 and CDR2: WSHSY, SAAADI.

This clonotype came up many times. The chain joins TRBV19 to TRBJ1-5, with D unclear. V lost 3 bases to trimming and J lost 0 bases, with 12 bases between them. CDR3 length: 16 residues. Germline assignment: CDR1 LNHDA and CDR2 SQIVND (reference sequence). In DNA form, the CDR3 reads TGTGCCAGTAGTATCTGGGCGGAGAATAGCAATCAGCCCCAGCATTTT. Protein sequence: CASSIWAENSNQPQHF. Variable domain in full (rest from reference TRBV19 and TRBJ1-5): DGGITQSPKYLFRKEGQNVTLSCEQNLNHDAMYWYRQDPGQGLRLIYYSQIVNDFQKGDIAEGYSVSREKKESFPLTVTSAQKNPTAFYLCASSIWAENSNQPQHFGDGTRLSIL.

This clonotype was picked up one time. Just one base apart from a much larger clone, this may be a read error. Because it lacks the conserved phenylalanine or tryptophan at the end, this CDR3 is likely a read error. This chain links TRBV20-1 with TRBJ2-5, with a possible D match to TRBD2 (6 bases). The CDR3 consists of 17 residues. Trimming cost V 2 bases and J 3 bases, with 22 bases left between them. Per the germline V gene, CDR1 is DFQATT and CDR2 is SNEGSKA (reference sequence). Written as DNA, the CDR3 is TGCAGTGCTAGACGCGGAGTGGGGGGTGTCGGAAAAGAGACCCAGTACGTC. Translated, it gives CSARRGVGGVGKETQYV.